What follows are 22 T cell receptor beta chains derived from one specimen sequenced in a study of blood T cell repertoires in COVID-19. Measured with immunoSEQ multiplex PCR; TCRdb has only the in-frame clones, and not every one. The repertoire holds 300,000 to 400,000 clones, with roughly nine tenths as singletons. Material: peripheral blood. These receptors were collected from a woman aged 30 to 39 with COVID-19, enrolled during active disease.

The chain joins TRBV3-1 (or the pseudogene TRBV3-2) to TRBJ1-4; no definite D call. Looked up from germline, CDR1 is LGHDT and CDR2 is YNNKEL (reference sequence). With 0 bases removed from V and 7 bases from J, the gap between germline ends came to 15 bases. The CDR3 extends over 16 amino acids. CDR3 amino acids: CASSQDLGVRGEKLFF. CDR3 nucleotides: TGTGCCAGCAGCCAAGATCTGGGAGTACGGGGTGAAAAACTGTTTTTT.

V usage is TRBV11-2 and J usage is TRBJ2-5, with TRBD2 matching over 8 bases. J gave up 5 bases and V 4 bases, and 9 bases lay outside the gene matches. Germline CDR1 SGHAT, CDR2 FQNNGV. The CDR3 has 15 residues. Here the CDR3 reads CASSSSGTSEETQYF. The CDR3 DNA reads TGTGCCAGCAGCTCATCCGGGACTAGTGAGGAGACCCAGTACTTC.

The rearrangement uses TRBV12-5 and TRBJ2-1; the D is unclear. Trimming shortened V by 2 bases and J by 5 bases, and 10 bases separated the two germline ends. The germline gives CDR1 LGHNT, CDR2 FRNRAP. The CDR3 is made up of 14 amino acids. CDR3 region: CASGLPQVNNEQFF. The CDR3 bases are TGTGCTAGTGGTTTGCCCCAGGTAAACAATGAGCAGTTCTTC.

The genes are TRBV4-1 and TRBJ2-1; D might be TRBD1 (6 bases). V dropped 4 bases and J dropped 0 bases, with 16 bases sitting between them. Germline CDR1 reads MGHRA; CDR2 reads YSYEKL. The length of the CDR3 is 17 residues. DNA for the CDR3: TGCGCCAGCAGCCCAAGGAGCGACAGGATCTCCTACAATGAGCAGTTCTTC. Encoded protein: CASSPRSDRISYNEQFF.

V gene TRBV11-3 combines with J gene TRBJ1-3; D may be TRBD1 (5 bases). CDR1 SGHNT and CDR2 YENEEA come from the germline V gene. Trimming removed 0 bases from V and 1 base from J, with 19 bases in between. This CDR3 comprises 19 residues. The CDR3 region has the DNA TGTGCCAGCAGCTTAGATACCGGGACTATGTATTCGTCTGGAAACACCATATATTTT. Translated, it gives CASSLDTGTMYSSGNTIYF. The entire variable domain, with the rest obtained from reference TRBV11-3 and TRBJ1-3, is as follows: EAGVVQSPRYKIIEKKQPVAFWCNPISGHNTLYWYLQNLGQGPELLIRYENEEAVDDSQLPKDRFSAERLKGVDSTLKIQPAELGDSAVYLCASSLDTGTMYSSGNTIYFGEGSWLTVV.

The chain is built from TRBV4-3 and TRBJ2-3, with a tentative D call TRBD1 (5 bases). Germline V gene sequence: CDR1 LGHNA, CDR2 YSLEER. The CDR3 has 16 amino acids. V was trimmed by 2 bases and J by 1 base, leaving 13 bases between them. The CDR3 region is CASSQQGRLGTDTQYF. In nucleotides, the CDR3 is TGCGCCAGCAGCCAACAGGGAAGGCTGGGCACAGATACGCAGTATTTT.

As regards this clone: At the DNA level, this CDR3 is encoded by other sequences in the same sample as well. This chain connects TRBV18 to TRBJ1-2; D possibly corresponds to TRBD1 (5 bases). The ends were cut back, 0 bases at V and 0 bases at J, with 8 bases in the middle. Germline V CDR1 and CDR2: KGHSH, LQKENI. The length of the CDR3 is 15 residues. The CDR3, as DNA: TGTGCCAGCTCACCACCAACAGGAGCTAACTATGGCTACACCTTC. This translates into CASSPPTGANYGYTF.

The gene calls are TRBV5-1 and TRBJ2-1, with D maybe TRBD2 (6 bases). Germline V gene lookup returns CDR1 SGHRS and CDR2 YFSETQ. The CDR3 is 15 residues long. V lost 4 bases and J lost 9, with 20 bases in between. This CDR3 reads CASSPTLTGVTEQFF. The CDR3, as DNA: TGCGCCAGCAGCCCCACCCTGACGGGAGTCACTGAGCAGTTCTTC.

This chain joins TRBV27 and TRBJ1-1; D gene unclear. Trimming removed 1 base at V and 0 bases at J, with 9 bases between. There are 15 residues in the CDR3. Germline V gene lookup returns CDR1 MNHEY and CDR2 SMNVEV (reference sequence). CDR3 coding DNA: TGTGCCAGCAGTTTATGGGCCAGGTTGAACACTGAAGCTTTCTTT. It encodes CASSLWARLNTEAFF.

The chain employs TRBV3-1 (or the pseudogene TRBV3-2) and TRBJ2-7; 7 bases line up with TRBD1. Per germline, CDR1 LGHDT and CDR2 YNNKEL (reference sequence). After removal of 4 bases from V and 7 bases from J, the junction contained 22 bases not matched to a gene. The length of the CDR3 is 18 residues. Here the CDR3 reads CASSLNQGVKPVPPEQYV. CDR3 bases: TGTGCCAGCAGCCTAAATCAGGGGGTTAAACCGGTCCCGCCAGAGCAGTACGTC.

The chain recombines TRBV18 with TRBJ1-2; the D gene is possibly TRBD1 (5 bases). This CDR3 is 17 amino acids long. Germline-derived CDR1 and CDR2 are KGHSH and LQKENI. Trimming removed 2 bases at V and 6 bases at J, with 22 bases between. CDR3 nucleotide sequence: TGTGCCAGCTCACCAGAAGCTTTGGGACTAGGGGTCCATGGCTACACCTTC. It yields the protein CASSPEALGLGVHGYTF.

The CDR3 loop is CASRPRDRGHNQPQHF. The CDR3 coding sequence is TGCGCCAGCAGGCCCCGGGACAGGGGCCACAATCAGCCCCAGCATTTT. The J gene is TRBJ1-5, the V gene TRBV4-1; 10 nucleotides line up with TRBD1. Germline V gene sequence: CDR1 MGHRA, CDR2 YSYEKL. The CDR3 is made up of 16 amino acids. With V trimmed by 6 bases and J by 3 bases, 8 bases remained unmatched.

J is TRBJ2-3 and V is TRBV4-3; D is uncertain. Looked up from germline, CDR1 is LGHNA and CDR2 is YSLEER. The CDR3 is 16 residues long. Trimming removed 3 bases at V and 3 bases at J, with 16 bases between. CDR3 sequence reads: CASSHLAGIKTDTQYF. CDR3 DNA: TGCGCCAGCAGCCACCTTGCCGGTATCAAGACAGATACGCAGTATTTT.

This chain links TRBV20-1 with TRBJ2-7; a weak D match, TRBD2 (5 bases). V was shortened by 6 bases and J by 2 bases, with 5 bases between the two germline ends. The CDR3 is 10 residues long. The V gene's germline CDR1 is DFQATT and CDR2 SNEGSKA (reference sequence). DNA for the CDR3: TGCAGTGCCGGGGCCTACGAGCAGTACTTC. As protein: CSAGAYEQYF.

Remarks on this clone: One junction end disagrees with the germline gene, perhaps due to a read error. The gene calls are TRBV5-1 and TRBJ1-1; TRBD1 agrees at 7 bases. This CDR3 comprises 12 residues. Germline V gene lookup returns CDR1 SGHRS and CDR2 YFSETQ. As DNA, the CDR3 is TGCGCCTGCAGACAGGGTTTGTCTGAAGCTTTCTTT. Translation: CACRQGLSEAFF.

The genes are TRBV6-1 and TRBJ2-2, with TRBD2 matching over 12 bases. The germline CDR1 and CDR2 sequences are MNHNS and SASEGT. The CDR3 has 16 amino acids. The V gene end was trimmed by 4 bases and the J gene end by 7 bases; junction bases not matched to a gene: 7. CDR3 bases: TGTGCCAGCAGTGGGTGGACTAGCGGGGCGGGCGGGGAGCTGTTTTTT. Translation gives CASSGWTSGAGGELFF.

The V call is TRBV10-2, the J call TRBJ1-2; D unresolved. Germline loops: CDR1 WSHSY, CDR2 SAAADI. The CDR3 spans 13 residues. The V gene lost 3 bases and the J gene lost 5 bases, with 10 bases spanning the gap. The CDR3 DNA sequence: TGCGCCAGCAGTGATAACCTGAGGTATGGCTACACCTTC. Translation: CASSDNLRYGYTF.

The chain employs TRBV4-3 and TRBJ1-6, with D possibly matching TRBD1 (5 bases). Trimming left V 0 bases short and J 10 bases short, with 16 bases between. The CDR3 totals 16 residues. Germline CDR1 is LGHNA and CDR2 is YSLEER. CDR3 bases: TGCGCCAGCAGCCAAGATGAGGGCGGGGGGTGGTCACCCCTCCACTTT. Its translation is CASSQDEGGGWSPLHF.

J is TRBJ2-1 and V is TRBV24-1, with D possibly TRBD2 on 6 matching bases. Trimming pared 9 bases from V and 6 bases from J, leaving 20 bases between. This CDR3 is built from 15 residues. CDR1 KGHDR and CDR2 SFDVKD come from the germline V gene. The CDR3 DNA follows: TGTGCCACCTCCTCTAGCGTTCCAATTGGCAATGAGCAGTTCTTC. Its protein product is CATSSSVPIGNEQFF.

The chain uses TRBV5-4 and TRBJ2-6, with TRBD1 identical over 10 bases. The CDR3 is 19 amino acids. Germline assignment: CDR1 SGHNT and CDR2 YYREEE (reference sequence). V lost 2 bases to trimming and J lost 2 bases; unmatched junction nucleotides: 10. CDR3 in DNA: TGTGCCAGCAGCTTTTCCCGGGACAGGGGTAGGACTGGGGCCAACGTCCTGACTTTC. Translated: CASSFSRDRGRTGANVLTF.

The CDR3 loop is CASSQDFRRPGDTEAFF. The CDR3 nucleotides read TGTGCCAGCAGCCAAGACTTTCGCCGCCCAGGGGACACTGAAGCTTTCTTT. The chain combines TRBV4-2 with TRBJ1-1, with a tentative D call TRBD1 (6 bases). The length of the CDR3 is 17 residues. Per germline, CDR1 LGHNA and CDR2 YNFKEQ. The V end lost 0 bases, the J end lost 3 bases, and 17 bases lay between the germline ends.

The chain links TRBV28 to TRBJ2-1, with a possible D match to TRBD1 (5 bases). Trimming stripped 6 bases from V and 1 base from J, with 10 bases between. CDR1 and CDR2 (germline): MDHEN, SYDVKM. The CDR3 is 14 amino acids. The CDR3 DNA sequence: TGTGCCAGCAGCGTGACAGATTCCTACAATGAGCAGTTCTTC. It encodes CASSVTDSYNEQFF.